This is a list of T cell receptor beta chains from one sample in a study of OX40 agonist ivuxolimab in advanced cancers. Sequencing used immunoSEQ multiplex PCR; TCRdb keeps in-frame clones, though not all of them. The sample contains 100,000 or so clones, approximately 91% of which appear only once. Here the sequenced sample was CD4+ or CD8+ T cells sorted from blood, taken in a trial of the OX40 agonist ivuxolimab. These receptors were taken from an adult with an advanced solid tumor such as melanoma, head and neck, liver or kidney cancer. Both conserved end residues are part of each CDR3. D genes are given only for firm matches. Not all rows give a size; the values are once, few, many and, for expanded clones, a class.

V gene: TRBV5-1
J gene: TRBJ1-2
clone size: NA
D gene: NA
CDR3 DNA: TGCGCCAGCAGCTTGGGTCGGCCAGGAATCTATGGCTACACCTTC
CDR3 protein: CASSLGRPGIYGYTF

V gene: TRBV7-2
J gene: TRBJ2-5
clone size: once
D gene: TRBD1
CDR3 DNA: TGTGCCAGCAGCTCGGACAGGGGCGAGACCCAGTACTTC
CDR3 protein: CASSSDRGETQYF

V gene: TRBV5-1
J gene: TRBJ2-7
clone size: NA
D gene: TRBD2
CDR3 DNA: TGCGCCAGCAGCTTGGGTGTTGGCGGGACTAGTCTATCCCACGAGCAGTACTTC
CDR3 protein: CASSLGVGGTSLSHEQYF

V gene: TRBV4-3
J gene: TRBJ2-2
clone size: NA
D gene: NA
CDR3 DNA: TGCGCCAGCAGCCAAGGATTCGGCACCGGGGAGCTGTTTTTT
CDR3 protein: CASSQGFGTGELFF

V gene: TRBV4-2
J gene: TRBJ1-6
clone size: few
D gene: NA
CDR3 DNA: TGTGCCAGCAGCCAGGACCGGGCAGACAATTCACCCCTCCACTTT
CDR3 protein: CASSQDRADNSPLHF

V gene: TRBV5-1
J gene: TRBJ1-2
clone size: NA
D gene: NA
CDR3 DNA: TGCGCCAGCAGCTTGGAACAGAGTTACTATGGCTACACCTTC
CDR3 protein: CASSLEQSYYGYTF

V gene: TRBV7-2
J gene: TRBJ2-1
clone size: NA
D gene: NA
CDR3 DNA: TGTGCCAGCAGCTTACTGTCGACAGAGTACAATGAGCAGTTCTTC
CDR3 protein: CASSLLSTEYNEQFF

V gene: TRBV5-1
J gene: TRBJ2-2
clone size: NA
D gene: TRBD1
CDR3 DNA: TGCGCCAGCAGCCCCCACCCATCCGGGACAGGGTCCGGGGAGCTGTTTTTT
CDR3 protein: CASSPHPSGTGSGELFF

V gene: TRBV30
J gene: TRBJ2-1
clone size: NA
D gene: TRBD1
CDR3 DNA: TGTGCCAGTTCGGGACAGAGGAGCTCCTACAATGAGCAGTTCTTC
CDR3 protein: CASSGQRSSYNEQFF

V gene: TRBV4-1
J gene: TRBJ1-4
clone size: once
D gene: NA
CDR3 DNA: TGCGCCAGCAGCCAAGTAAGGCTTGGTCTAACTAATGAAAAACTGTTTTTT
CDR3 protein: CASSQVRLGLTNEKLFF

V gene: TRBV10-3
J gene: TRBJ2-1
clone size: once
D gene: TRBD2
CDR3 DNA: TGTGCCATCAGTGGCACTAGCGGGGCCATCCATGAGCAGTTCTTC
CDR3 protein: CAISGTSGAIHEQFF

V gene: TRBV29-1
J gene: TRBJ2-3
clone size: NA
D gene: NA
CDR3 DNA: TGCAGCGTTGAAGAGACGGGGGTTTCAACAGATACGCAGTATTTT
CDR3 protein: CSVEETGVSTDTQYF

V gene: TRBV27
J gene: TRBJ2-5
clone size: few
D gene: NA
CDR3 DNA: TGTGCCAGCGGAGCAGGGCAAGAGACCCAGTACTTC
CDR3 protein: CASGAGQETQYF

V gene: TRBV6-5
J gene: TRBJ2-3
clone size: NA
D gene: NA
CDR3 DNA: TGTGCCAGCAGTTACTACGGGAGCCTGAGCACAGATACGCAGTATTTT
CDR3 protein: CASSYYGSLSTDTQYF

V gene: TRBV27
J gene: TRBJ1-1
clone size: once
D gene: NA
CDR3 DNA: TGTGCCAGCAGTTTGCGTGTGGCAGGGGCAAAAACTGAAGCTTTCTTT
CDR3 protein: CASSLRVAGAKTEAFF

V gene: TRBV7-9
J gene: TRBJ2-1
clone size: NA
D gene: TRBD2
CDR3 DNA: TGTGCCAGCAGCTTAGTTAGACTAGCGGTCGACAGGGAGCAGTTCTTC
CDR3 protein: CASSLVRLAVDREQFF

V gene: TRBV7-2
J gene: TRBJ2-7
clone size: NA
D gene: TRBD1
CDR3 DNA: TGTGCCAGCAGCCCGGACAGGGGGAAGCAGTACTTC
CDR3 protein: CASSPDRGKQYF

V gene: TRBV19
J gene: TRBJ2-3
clone size: NA
D gene: NA
CDR3 DNA: TGTGCCAGTAGTGCCTTATCCACAGGGATCTCCGGGAAGGATACGCAGTATTTT
CDR3 protein: CASSALSTGISGKDTQYF

V gene: TRBV5-1
J gene: TRBJ2-1
clone size: NA
D gene: NA
CDR3 DNA: TGCGCCAGCAGCGGGTTTGGCGAGTACAATGAGCAGTTCTTC
CDR3 protein: CASSGFGEYNEQFF

V gene: TRBV7-9
J gene: TRBJ2-3
clone size: NA
D gene: NA
CDR3 DNA: TGTGCCAGCAGCCGACTAGTGTCTGGCACAGATACGCAGTATTTT
CDR3 protein: CASSRLVSGTDTQYF

V gene: TRBV28
J gene: TRBJ2-7
clone size: NA
D gene: TRBD1
CDR3 DNA: TGTGCCAGCACGGGACAGATCTACGAGCAGTACTTC
CDR3 protein: CASTGQIYEQYF

V gene: TRBV7-9
J gene: TRBJ1-1
clone size: NA
D gene: TRBD1
CDR3 DNA: TGTGCCAGCAGCTTAGGGGACAGGGAATCAGCTGAAGCTTTCTTT
CDR3 protein: CASSLGDRESAEAFF

V gene: TRBV29-1
J gene: TRBJ2-5
clone size: NA
D gene: TRBD1
CDR3 DNA: TGCAGCGTTGGTTGGGACAGGGGTTCAGAGACCCAGTACTTC
CDR3 protein: CSVGWDRGSETQYF

V gene: TRBV27
J gene: TRBJ2-2
clone size: NA
D gene: NA
CDR3 DNA: TGTGCCAGCAGTTTAAGGGTCACGGGGAGCGGGAACACCGGGGAGCTGTTTTTT
CDR3 protein: CASSLRVTGSGNTGELFF